The entry below describes one T cell receptor (beta chain). Antigen unknown. The sample comes from a study of Graves' ophthalmopathy and Graves' hyperthyroidism. Overall study findings and caveats: The study's model predicted ophthalmopathy progression at about 68% sensitivity and approximately 72% specificity.

The CDR3 has 16 residues. Germline V gene lookup returns CDR1 MDHEN and CDR2 SYDVKM. Trimming took 0 bases from V and 4 from J, leaving 12 bases between them. From RNA, the CDR3 regions of TCR beta chains were amplified and sequenced. RT-PCR was first run with HTBI primers, then multiplex PCR in a second round. Via MiXCR, TCRdb re-called the multiplex PCR reads, giving one row per CDR3 protein. The sample yields 300,000 to 400,000 distinct CDR3 sequences, 17% seen once. Ineligible for inclusion were patients with other autoimmune diseases, uncontrolled infections, pregnancy or lactation. The source material was peripheral blood. The chain carries TRBV28 and TRBJ2-2, with D perhaps given as TRBD1 or TRBD2 (5 bases each). The TCR sequence derives from an adult man with Graves' ophthalmopathy. The CDR3 protein is CASSLWGETLTGELFF. Written as DNA, the CDR3 is TGTGCCAGCAGTTTATGGGGGGAGACTCTCACCGGGGAGCTGTTTTTT. Full variable domain (rest looked up from reference TRBV28 and TRBJ2-2): DVKVTQSSRYLVKRTGEKVFLECVQDMDHENMFWYRQDPGLGLRLIYFSYDVKMKEKGDIPEGYSVSREKKERFSLILESASTNQTSMYLCASSLWGETLTGELFFGEGSRLTVL.